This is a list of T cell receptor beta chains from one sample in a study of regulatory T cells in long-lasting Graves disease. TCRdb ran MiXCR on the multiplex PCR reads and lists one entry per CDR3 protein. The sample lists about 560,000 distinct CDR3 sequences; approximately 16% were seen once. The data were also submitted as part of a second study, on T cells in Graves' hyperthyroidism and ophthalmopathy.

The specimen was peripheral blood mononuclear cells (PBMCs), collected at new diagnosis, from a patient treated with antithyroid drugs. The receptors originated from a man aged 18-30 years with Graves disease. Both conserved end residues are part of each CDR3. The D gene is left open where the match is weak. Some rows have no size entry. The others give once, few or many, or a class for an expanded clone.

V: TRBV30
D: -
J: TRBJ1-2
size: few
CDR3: CAWYSGLSNYGYTF
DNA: TGTGCCTGGTATTCGGGGCTCTCTAACTATGGCTACACCTTC

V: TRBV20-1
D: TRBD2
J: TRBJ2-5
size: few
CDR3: CSALRTSRETQYF
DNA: TGCAGTGCGCTAAGGACTAGCCGAGAGACCCAGTACTTC

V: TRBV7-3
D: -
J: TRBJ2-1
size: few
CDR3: CASSPPPHNEQFF
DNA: TGTGCCAGCAGCCCCCCCCCCCACAATGAGCAGTTCTTC

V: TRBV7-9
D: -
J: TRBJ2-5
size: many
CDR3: CASSLGATLQETQYF
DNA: TGTGCCAGCAGCTTAGGGGCTACTCTCCAAGAGACCCAGTACTTC

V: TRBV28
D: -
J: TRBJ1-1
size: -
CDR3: CASSSTSGEAFF
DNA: TGTGCCAGCAGTTCCACTTCTGGTGAAGCTTTCTTT

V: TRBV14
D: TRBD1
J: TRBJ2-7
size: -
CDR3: CASSQEWDRVLNEQYF
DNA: TGTGCCAGCAGCCAAGAGTGGGACAGGGTGCTCAACGAGCAGTACTTC

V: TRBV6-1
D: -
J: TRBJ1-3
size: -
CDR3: CASSEAPGPGNTIYF
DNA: TGTGCCAGCAGTGAAGCCCCAGGGCCTGGAAACACCATATATTTT

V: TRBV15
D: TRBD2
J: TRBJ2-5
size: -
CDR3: CATSRPVAGASRTQYF
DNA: TGTGCCACCAGCAGACCGGTGGCGGGAGCCTCTCGGACCCAGTACTTC

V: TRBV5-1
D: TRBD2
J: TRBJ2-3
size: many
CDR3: CASSLAASGSSDTQYF
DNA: TGCGCCAGCAGCTTGGCCGCTAGCGGGAGCTCAGATACGCAGTATTTT

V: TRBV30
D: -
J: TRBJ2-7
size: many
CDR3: CAWSVYSPGVVSYEQYF
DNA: TGTGCCTGGAGTGTCTATTCCCCGGGAGTAGTGTCCTACGAGCAGTACTTC

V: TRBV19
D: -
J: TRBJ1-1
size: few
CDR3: CASSRYDLGTEAFF
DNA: TGTGCCAGTAGTCGCTACGACTTGGGAACTGAAGCTTTCTTT

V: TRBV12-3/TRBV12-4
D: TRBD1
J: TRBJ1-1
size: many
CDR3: CASRPTGEVSEAFF
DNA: TGTGCCAGCAGACCGACAGGGGAGGTTTCTGAAGCTTTCTTT

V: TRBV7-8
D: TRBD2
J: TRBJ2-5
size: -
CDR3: CASSLVLGPGGRGETQYF
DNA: TGTGCCAGCAGCTTAGTCTTGGGGCCGGGCGGGAGAGGGGAGACCCAGTACTTC

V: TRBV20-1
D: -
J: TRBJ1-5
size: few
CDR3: CSARYMRGGDQPQHF
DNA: TGCAGTGCTAGGTACATGCGGGGTGGAGATCAGCCCCAGCATTTT

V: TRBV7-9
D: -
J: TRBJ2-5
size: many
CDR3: CATVLAGSQETQYF
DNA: TGTGCCACCGTTTTGGCGGGGTCTCAAGAGACCCAGTACTTC

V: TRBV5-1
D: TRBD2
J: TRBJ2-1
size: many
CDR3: CASSPGAGTTYPEQFF
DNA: TGCGCCAGCAGCCCAGGAGCCGGGACTACTTACCCTGAGCAGTTCTTC

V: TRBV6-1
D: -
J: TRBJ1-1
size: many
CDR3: CASSPGLGDTEAFF
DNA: TGTGCCAGCAGTCCCGGACTGGGTGACACTGAAGCTTTCTTT

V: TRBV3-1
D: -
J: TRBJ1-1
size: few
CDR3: CASSEIPGGAFF
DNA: TGTGCCAGCAGCGAAATCCCTGGGGGGGCTTTCTTT

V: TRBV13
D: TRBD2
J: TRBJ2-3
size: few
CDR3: CASSLSVAGGPRGDTQYF
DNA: TGTGCCAGCAGCCTCAGTGTAGCGGGAGGTCCCCGGGGAGATACGCAGTATTTT

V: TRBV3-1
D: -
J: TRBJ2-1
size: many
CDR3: CASTRTGRAVSYNEQFF
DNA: TGTGCCAGCACCCGGACTGGGCGGGCCGTCTCCTACAATGAGCAGTTCTTC

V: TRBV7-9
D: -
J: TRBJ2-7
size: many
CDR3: CASSPTGRSYEQYF
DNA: TGTGCCAGCAGCCCAACCGGACGTTCCTACGAGCAGTACTTC

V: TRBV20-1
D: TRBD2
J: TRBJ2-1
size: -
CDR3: CSAGASGTYNEQFF
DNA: TGCAGTGCTGGAGCTAGCGGGACCTACAATGAGCAGTTCTTC

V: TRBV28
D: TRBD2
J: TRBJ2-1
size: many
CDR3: CASRTLPGLAGIGEQFF
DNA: TGTGCCAGCAGGACATTACCGGGACTAGCGGGAATCGGTGAGCAGTTCTTC

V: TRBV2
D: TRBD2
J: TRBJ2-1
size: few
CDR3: CASRENSGRWPWDEQSF
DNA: TGTGCCAGCAGGGAGAATAGCGGGAGGTGGCCATGGGATGAGCAGTCCTTC

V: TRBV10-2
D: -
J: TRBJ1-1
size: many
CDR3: CASSEPRARGTEAFF
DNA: TGCGCCAGCAGTGAGCCCCGAGCTAGAGGCACTGAAGCTTTCTTT

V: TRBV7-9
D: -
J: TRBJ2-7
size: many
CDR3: CASSLVIYEQYF
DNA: TGTGCCAGCAGCTTAGTAATATACGAGCAGTACTTC

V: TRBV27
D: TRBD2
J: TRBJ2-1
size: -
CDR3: CASSLLGGPGEQFF
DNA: TGTGCCAGCAGTTTGTTGGGAGGGCCAGGGGAGCAGTTCTTC

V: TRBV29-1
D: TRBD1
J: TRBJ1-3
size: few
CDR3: CSVGQGARGNTIYF
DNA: TGCAGCGTCGGACAGGGGGCGCGAGGAAACACCATATATTTT